This passage covers 23 T cell receptor beta chains from one sample sequenced in a study of OX40 agonist ivuxolimab in advanced cancers. The table came from immunoSEQ multiplex PCR; TCRdb's copy has only in-frame clones and leaves some out. The sample holds 70,000 to 95,000 clones, more than 85% seen once. Sequencing was performed on CD4+ or CD8+ T cells sorted from blood, taken in a trial of the OX40 agonist ivuxolimab. Source of these receptors: an adult with an advanced solid tumor such as melanoma, head and neck, liver or kidney cancer.

This chain uses TRBV7-2 with TRBJ1-2, with no clear D. Germline V gene sequence: CDR1 SGHTA, CDR2 FQGNSA. This CDR3 is 13 amino acids long. Trimming left V 0 bases short and J 2 bases short, with 4 bases between. CDR3 residues: CASSLATNYGYTF. The CDR3 nucleotides read TGTGCCAGCAGCTTAGCGACAAACTATGGCTACACCTTC. The full variable domain, in which reference TRBV7-2 and TRBJ1-2 provide the parts outside the CDR3, is GAGVSQSPSNKVTEKGKDVELRCDPISGHTALYWYRQSLGQGLEFLIYFQGNSAPDKSGLPSDRFSAERTGGSVSTLTIQRTQQEDSAVYLCASSLATNYGYTFGSGTRLTVV.

The chain links TRBV4-1 to TRBJ2-7; D is undetermined. Per the germline V gene, CDR1 is MGHRA and CDR2 is YSYEKL. The CDR3 runs to 13 residues. The germline V and J ends were trimmed by 3 bases and 6 bases, with 12 bases remaining between them. The CDR3 spells CASSQAVTREQYF. The CDR3 nucleotides are TGCGCCAGCAGCCAGGCCGTCACTCGCGAGCAGTACTTC.

V usage is TRBV5-1 and J usage is TRBJ2-3; D perhaps matches TRBD1 (5 bases). V was shortened by 1 base and J by 1 base, with 10 bases between the two germline ends. Germline V gene sequence: CDR1 SGHRS, CDR2 YFSETQ. The CDR3 loop spans 15 amino acids. CDR3 sequence: CASSLQDTRTDTQYF. Written as DNA, the CDR3 is TGCGCCAGCAGCTTGCAGGACACGCGCACAGATACGCAGTATTTT.

The V gene is TRBV27, the J gene TRBJ2-5; 8 nucleotides align to TRBD1. V shed 5 bases and J 7 bases; nucleotides not matched to a gene: 9. This CDR3 is built from 14 residues. Germline CDR1 is MNHEY and CDR2 is SMNVEV (reference sequence). The CDR3 bases are TGTGCCAGCAGTCCTGGGGACAGGCCGGGGACCCAGTACTTC. This gives the protein CASSPGDRPGTQYF.

The rearrangement uses TRBV5-1 and TRBJ2-5, with D perhaps matching TRBD1 (6 bases). This CDR3 has 15 residues. CDR1 is SGHRS, CDR2 YFSETQ, per germline. V lost 2 bases and J 2 bases, leaving 13 bases between the germline ends. The CDR3 nucleotides are TGCGCCAGCAGCTTCGGGGACATCACACAAGAGACCCAGTACTTC. It specifies CASSFGDITQETQYF.

This chain connects TRBV7-9 to TRBJ1-6; 9 bases line up with TRBD1. Unmatched junction bases numbered 6, after V lost 5 bases and J lost 7 bases. The CDR3 loop spans 15 amino acids. Germline V gives CDR1 SEHNR, CDR2 FQNEAQ (reference sequence). The CDR3 DNA sequence: TGTGCCAGCAGCACGTCCGGGACAGGGAATTCACCCCTCCACTTT. It encodes CASSTSGTGNSPLHF.

This clone was found once. This chain uses TRBV6-5 with TRBJ2-5; the D is unclear. Germline values: CDR1 MNHEY, CDR2 SVGAGI. The ends were cut back, 7 bases at V and 5 bases at J, with 8 bases in the middle. The CDR3 extends over 11 amino acids. CDR3: CASTLAETQYF. The CDR3 DNA is TGTGCCAGCACCTTGGCGGAGACCCAGTACTTC.

V is TRBV5-1 and J is TRBJ1-2; 10 nucleotides agree with TRBD1. The CDR3 has 16 residues. Germline CDR1 and CDR2: SGHRS and YFSETQ. V lost 5 bases, J lost 2 bases, and 9 bases stayed unmatched. The CDR3 reads CASSRDGTGDNYGYTF. The DNA for the CDR3 is TGCGCCAGCAGTCGAGACGGGACAGGGGACAACTATGGCTACACCTTC.

Written as DNA, the CDR3 is TGTGCCAGTAGTATCCTAGCCACCGGGGAGCTGTTTTTT. Amino acids: CASSILATGELFF. The chain joins TRBV19 to TRBJ2-2; perhaps TRBD2 as D (5 bases). The CDR3 is 13 residues long. Trimming stripped 3 bases from V and 4 bases from J, with 6 bases between. Germline V gene sequence: CDR1 LNHDA, CDR2 SQIVND (reference sequence).

The CDR3 spells CAWSRFDRVGQPQHF. CDR3 in DNA: TGTGCCTGGAGTCGCTTCGACAGGGTGGGTCAGCCCCAGCATTTT. The chain has TRBV30 and TRBJ1-5; 7 positions match TRBD1. The CDR3 is made up of 15 amino acids. The V segment lost 2 bases and the J segment 6 bases; nucleotides outside the gene matches: 10. Germline assignment: CDR1 GTSNPN and CDR2 SVGIG (reference sequence).

J is TRBJ2-6 and V is TRBV18; no definite D call. The CDR3 length is 12 residues. The germline V and J ends were trimmed by 5 bases and 2 bases, with 1 base remaining between them. In germline, CDR1 is KGHSH, CDR2 LQKENI. The DNA for the CDR3 is TGTGCCAGCTCAGCTGGGGCCAACGTCCTGACTTTC. Protein product: CASSAGANVLTF.

The chain joins TRBV11-2 to TRBJ1-3; 9 bases align to TRBD1. J lost 3 bases, V lost 3 bases, and 3 bases had no gene match. The CDR3 is made up of 15 amino acids. Germline CDR1 is SGHAT and CDR2 is FQNNGV. The CDR3 coding sequence is TGTGCCAGCAGCTTCGGGACAGGGAATGGAAACACCATATATTTT. The encoded protein is CASSFGTGNGNTIYF.

V and J are TRBV2 and TRBJ1-3; no reliable D call. Germline values: CDR1 SNHLY, CDR2 FYNNEI. Trimming took off 8 bases at V and 2 bases at J, with 10 bases between the two ends. The CDR3 runs 13 residues. CDR3 nucleotides: TGTGCCAGCGGAGGGTCGGCTGGAAACACCATATATTTT. Amino acid sequence: CASGGSAGNTIYF.

The chain has TRBV5-1 and TRBJ1-1; D call uncertain. The CDR3 is 18 amino acids. Per the germline V gene, CDR1 is SGHRS and CDR2 is YFSETQ. V lost 6 bases to trimming and J lost 0 bases, with 24 bases between them. Here the CDR3 reads CASTSLGTTTLMNTEAFF. CDR3 nucleotide sequence: TGCGCCAGCACCAGCTTGGGTACCACGACCCTCATGAACACTGAAGCTTTCTTT.

The chain joins TRBV9 to TRBJ2-7, with TRBD2 identical over 7 bases. Germline trimming cut 3 bases from V and 0 bases from J; bases unmatched to any gene: 9. Germline loops: CDR1 SGDLS, CDR2 YYNGEE. The CDR3 sequence is 16 residues long. The CDR3 sequence: CASSADARTSSYEQYF. The CDR3 DNA is TGTGCCAGCAGCGCTGACGCACGGACTAGCTCCTACGAGCAGTACTTC.

The chain carries TRBV5-1 and TRBJ1-1, with unresolved D. The CDR3 consists of 16 residues. The V gene lost 0 bases and the J gene lost 1 base, with 13 bases spanning the gap. Germline V gene sequence: CDR1 SGHRS, CDR2 YFSETQ. CDR3 region: CASSLGTAGPNTEAFF. CDR3 coding DNA: TGCGCCAGCAGCTTGGGAACAGCAGGTCCGAACACTGAAGCTTTCTTT.

This chain joins TRBV12-5 and TRBJ1-1; D unresolved. Germline V gene sequence: CDR1 LGHNT, CDR2 FRNRAP. The ends were cut back, 5 bases at V and 0 bases at J, with 10 bases in the middle. CDR3 length: 14 residues. CDR3 sequence (DNA): TGTGCTAGTGGTACCCCCCCACTGAACACTGAAGCTTTCTTT. This codes for CASGTPPLNTEAFF.

The chain combines TRBV19 with TRBJ2-5; 9 bases agree with TRBD2. The CDR3 loop spans 15 amino acids. V shed 0 bases, J shed 4 bases, and the junction held 3 bases outside the gene matches. Germline V lookup: CDR1 LNHDA, CDR2 SQIVND (reference sequence). This chain's CDR3 is CASSIDSGSGETQYF. CDR3 nucleotides: TGTGCCAGTAGTATAGATAGCGGGAGCGGAGAGACCCAGTACTTC.

The chain couples TRBV6-1 to TRBJ2-1; TRBD2 aligns across 15 bases. The germline V gene has CDR1 MNHNS and CDR2 SASEGT. The CDR3 sequence is 16 residues long. V shed 0 bases and J 8 bases; nucleotides not matched to a gene: 2. CDR3 DNA: TGTGCCAGCAGTGAAGCGGGACTAGCGGGAGGCTATGAGCAGTTCTTC. Protein: CASSEAGLAGGYEQFF.

V gene TRBV28 combines with J gene TRBJ2-7; TRBD2 matches 14 bases. Germline V CDR1 and CDR2: MDHEN, SYDVKM. Germline trimming cut 5 bases from V and 2 bases from J; bases unmatched to any gene: 5. This CDR3 contains 16 residues. The CDR3 nucleotides are TGTGCCAGCAGTCCCCGGACTAGCGGGAGGCCCTACGAGCAGTACTTC. Translated: CASSPRTSGRPYEQYF.

This chain uses TRBV27 with TRBJ1-2; possibly TRBD1 for D (5 bases). V dropped 4 bases and J dropped 6 bases, with 21 bases sitting between them. The CDR3 is 16 amino acids. The V gene's germline CDR1 is MNHEY and CDR2 SMNVEV (reference sequence). The CDR3 coding sequence is TGTGCCAGCAGTTCCGGATGGGGGGGGAGAGGAAATGGCTACACCTTC. It yields the protein CASSSGWGGRGNGYTF.

This sequence joins TRBV19 and TRBJ2-7, with D uncertain. Germline V CDR1 and CDR2: LNHDA, SQIVND (reference sequence). With 1 base removed from V and 2 bases from J, the gap between germline ends came to 6 bases. There are 13 residues in the CDR3. The CDR3 here is CASSIGPPYEQYF. DNA of the CDR3: TGTGCCAGTAGTATAGGGCCCCCCTACGAGCAGTACTTC.

This chain joins TRBV19 and TRBJ2-1, with TRBD2 matching over 7 bases. This CDR3 is built from 16 residues. The J segment lost 4 bases and the V segment lost 9 bases, leaving 15 bases of the junction unmatched. CDR1 is LNHDA and CDR2 is SQIVND in the germline V gene (reference sequence). The CDR3 bases are TGTGCCAGCCCTATATCGACTAGCCTCTTATACAATGAGCAGTTCTTC. Its translation: CASPISTSLLYNEQFF.